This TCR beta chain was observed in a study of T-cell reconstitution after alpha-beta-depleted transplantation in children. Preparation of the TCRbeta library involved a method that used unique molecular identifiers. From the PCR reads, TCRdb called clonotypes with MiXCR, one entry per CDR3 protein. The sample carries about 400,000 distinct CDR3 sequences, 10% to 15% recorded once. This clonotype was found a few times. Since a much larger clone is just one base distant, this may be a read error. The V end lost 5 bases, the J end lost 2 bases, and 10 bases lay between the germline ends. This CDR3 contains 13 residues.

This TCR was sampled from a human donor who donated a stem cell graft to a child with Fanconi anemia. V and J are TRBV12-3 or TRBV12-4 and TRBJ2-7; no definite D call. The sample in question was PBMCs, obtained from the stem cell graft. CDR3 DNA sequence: TGTGCCAGCAGTCCTCAGGTTACCTACGAGCAGTACTTC. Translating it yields CASSPQVTYEQYF.